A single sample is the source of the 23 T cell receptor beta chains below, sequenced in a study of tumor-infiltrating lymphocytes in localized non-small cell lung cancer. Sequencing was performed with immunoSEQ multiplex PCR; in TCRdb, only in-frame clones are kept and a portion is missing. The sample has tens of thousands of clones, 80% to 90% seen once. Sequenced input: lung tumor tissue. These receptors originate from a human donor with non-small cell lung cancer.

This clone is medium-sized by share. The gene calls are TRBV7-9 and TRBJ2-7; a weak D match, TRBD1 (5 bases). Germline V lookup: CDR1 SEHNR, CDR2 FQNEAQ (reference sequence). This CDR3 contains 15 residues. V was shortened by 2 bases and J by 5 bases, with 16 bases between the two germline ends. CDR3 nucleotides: TGTGCCAGCAGCTTAACGACCCAGGGCTTTGACGAGCAGTACTTC. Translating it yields CASSLTTQGFDEQYF.

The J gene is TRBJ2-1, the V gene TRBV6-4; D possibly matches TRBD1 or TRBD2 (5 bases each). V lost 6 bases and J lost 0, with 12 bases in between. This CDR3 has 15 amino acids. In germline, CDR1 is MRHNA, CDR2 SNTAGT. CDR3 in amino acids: CASSRDESSYNEQFF. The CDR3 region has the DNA TGTGCCAGCAGCCGGGACGAAAGCTCCTACAATGAGCAGTTCTTC.

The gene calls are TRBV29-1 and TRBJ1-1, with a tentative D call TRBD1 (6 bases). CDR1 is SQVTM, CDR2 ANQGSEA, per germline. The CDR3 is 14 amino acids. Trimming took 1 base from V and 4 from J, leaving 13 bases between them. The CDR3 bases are TGCAGCGTTGAAGGGGCAGGGGTGGTCACTGAAGCTTTCTTT. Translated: CSVEGAGVVTEAFF.

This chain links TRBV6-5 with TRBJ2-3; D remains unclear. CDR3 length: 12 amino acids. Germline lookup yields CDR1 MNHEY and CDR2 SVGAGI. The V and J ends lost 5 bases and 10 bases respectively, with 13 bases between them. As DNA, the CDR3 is TGTGCCAGCAGTCCCGACGTAATCGCGCAGTATTTT. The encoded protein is CASSPDVIAQYF.

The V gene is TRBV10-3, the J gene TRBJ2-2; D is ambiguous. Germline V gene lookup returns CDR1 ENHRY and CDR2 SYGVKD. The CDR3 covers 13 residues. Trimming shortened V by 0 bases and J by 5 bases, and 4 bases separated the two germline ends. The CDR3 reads CAISESGTGELFF. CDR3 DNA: TGTGCCATCAGTGAGTCTGGAACCGGGGAGCTGTTTTTT.

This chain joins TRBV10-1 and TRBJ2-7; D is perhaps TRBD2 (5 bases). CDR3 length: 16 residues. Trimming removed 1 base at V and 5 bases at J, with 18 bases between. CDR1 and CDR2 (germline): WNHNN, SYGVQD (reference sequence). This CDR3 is CASSECPFGEIHEQYF. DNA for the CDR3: TGCGCCAGCAGTGAGTGCCCGTTCGGGGAGATCCACGAGCAGTACTTC.

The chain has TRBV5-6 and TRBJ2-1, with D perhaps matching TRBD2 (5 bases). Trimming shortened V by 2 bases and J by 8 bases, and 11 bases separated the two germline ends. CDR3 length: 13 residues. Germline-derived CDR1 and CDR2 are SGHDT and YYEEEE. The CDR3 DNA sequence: TGTGCCAGCAGCTTACCTTATAGCGATGAGCAGTTCTTC. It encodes CASSLPYSDEQFF.

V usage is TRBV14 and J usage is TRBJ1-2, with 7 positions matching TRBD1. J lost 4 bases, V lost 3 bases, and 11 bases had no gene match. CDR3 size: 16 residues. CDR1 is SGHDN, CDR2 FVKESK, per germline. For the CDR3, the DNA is TGTGCCAGCAGCCAGGAGGCAGGGGGGGTCTCCTATGGCTACACCTTC. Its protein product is CASSQEAGGVSYGYTF.

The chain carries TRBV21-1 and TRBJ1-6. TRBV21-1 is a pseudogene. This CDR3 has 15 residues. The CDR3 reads CASSKPRGGRSPLHF. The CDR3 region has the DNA TGTGCCAGCAGCAAACCCCGGGGGGGTCGCTCACCCCTCCACTTT.

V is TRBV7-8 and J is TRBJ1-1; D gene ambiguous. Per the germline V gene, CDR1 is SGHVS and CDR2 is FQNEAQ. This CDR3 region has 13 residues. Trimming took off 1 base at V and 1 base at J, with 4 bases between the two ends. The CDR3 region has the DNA TGTGCCAGCAGCTTAGGGAGGAACACTGAAGCTTTCTTT. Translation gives CASSLGRNTEAFF.

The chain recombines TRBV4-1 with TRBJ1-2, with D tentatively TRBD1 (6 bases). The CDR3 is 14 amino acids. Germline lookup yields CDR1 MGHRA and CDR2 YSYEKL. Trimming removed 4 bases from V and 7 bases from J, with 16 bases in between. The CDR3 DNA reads TGCGCCAGCAGCCCCGGCCGGGGGGCGCTTGGCTACACCTTC. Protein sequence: CASSPGRGALGYTF.

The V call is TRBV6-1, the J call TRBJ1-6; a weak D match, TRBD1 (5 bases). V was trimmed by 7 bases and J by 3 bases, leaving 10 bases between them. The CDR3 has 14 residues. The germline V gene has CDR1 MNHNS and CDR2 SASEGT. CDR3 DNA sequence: TGTGCCAGCACCGGGACGGTCTATAATTCACCCCTCCACTTT. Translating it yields CASTGTVYNSPLHF.

The CDR3 nucleotides are TGTGCCAGTAGTATCTGGGGTTACGAGCAGTACTTC. It yields the protein CASSIWGYEQYF. This rearrangement joins TRBV19 to TRBJ2-7; D is undetermined. CDR1 and CDR2 (germline): LNHDA, SQIVND (reference sequence). This CDR3 contains 12 residues. Trimming stripped 3 bases from V and 4 bases from J, with 7 bases between.

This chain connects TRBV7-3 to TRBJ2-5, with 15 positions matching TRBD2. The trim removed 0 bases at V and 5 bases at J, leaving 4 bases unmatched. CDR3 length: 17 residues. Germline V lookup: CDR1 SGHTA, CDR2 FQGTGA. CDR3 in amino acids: CASSLTGTSGGSETQYF. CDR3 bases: TGTGCCAGCAGCTTAACAGGGACTAGCGGGGGGTCGGAGACCCAGTACTTC.

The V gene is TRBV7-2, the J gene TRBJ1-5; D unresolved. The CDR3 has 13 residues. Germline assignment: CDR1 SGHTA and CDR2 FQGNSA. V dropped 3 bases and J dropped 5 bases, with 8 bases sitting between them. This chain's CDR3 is CASSFAYDQPQHF. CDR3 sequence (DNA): TGTGCCAGCAGCTTCGCCTATGATCAGCCCCAGCATTTT.

The CDR3 protein is CASSKQQQGMSTEAFF. For the CDR3, the DNA is TGTGCCAGCAGTAAGCAGCAACAGGGTATGAGCACTGAAGCTTTCTTT. The chain recombines TRBV2 with TRBJ1-1; possibly TRBD1 for D (6 bases). CDR1 and CDR2 (germline): SNHLY, FYNNEI. V was shortened by 5 bases and J by 4 bases, with 20 bases between the two germline ends. The CDR3 runs 16 residues.

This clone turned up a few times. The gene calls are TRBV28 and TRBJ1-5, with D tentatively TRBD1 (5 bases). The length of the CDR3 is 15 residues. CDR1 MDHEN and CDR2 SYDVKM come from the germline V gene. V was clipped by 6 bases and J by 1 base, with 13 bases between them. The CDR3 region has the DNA TGTGCCAGCAGAACCGGGGCGACAAGCAATCAGCCCCAGCATTTT. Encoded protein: CASRTGATSNQPQHF.

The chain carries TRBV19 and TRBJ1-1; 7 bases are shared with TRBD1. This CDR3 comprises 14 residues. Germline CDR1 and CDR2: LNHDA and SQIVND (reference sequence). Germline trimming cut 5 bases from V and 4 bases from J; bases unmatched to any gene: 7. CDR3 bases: TGTGCCAGTAGTGCCGTGACAGGGATCACTGAAGCTTTCTTT. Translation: CASSAVTGITEAFF.

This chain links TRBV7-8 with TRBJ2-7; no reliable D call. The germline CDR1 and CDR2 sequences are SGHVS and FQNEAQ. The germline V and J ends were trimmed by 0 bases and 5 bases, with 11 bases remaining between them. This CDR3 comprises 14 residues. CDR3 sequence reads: CASSLARLIHEQYF. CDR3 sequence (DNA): TGTGCCAGCAGCTTAGCTCGGCTGATCCACGAGCAGTACTTC.

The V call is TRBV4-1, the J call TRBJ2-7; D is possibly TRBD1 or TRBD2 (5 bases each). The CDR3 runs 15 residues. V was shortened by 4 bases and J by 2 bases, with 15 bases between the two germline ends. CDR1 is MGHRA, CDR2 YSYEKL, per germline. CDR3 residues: CASSPNLGRAYEQYF. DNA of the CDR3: TGCGCCAGCAGCCCCAACTTGGGACGGGCCTACGAGCAGTACTTC.

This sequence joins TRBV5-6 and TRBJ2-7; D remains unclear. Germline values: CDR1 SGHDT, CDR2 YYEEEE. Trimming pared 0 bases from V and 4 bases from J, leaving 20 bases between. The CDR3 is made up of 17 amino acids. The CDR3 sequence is CASSLATFGVEWYEQYF. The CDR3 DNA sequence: TGTGCCAGCAGCTTGGCCACGTTTGGGGTTGAGTGGTACGAGCAGTACTTC. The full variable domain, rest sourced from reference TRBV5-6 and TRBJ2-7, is DAGVTQSPTHLIKTRGQQVTLRCSPKSGHDTVSWYQQALGQGPQFIFQYYEEEERQRGNFPDRFSGHQFPNYSSELNVNALLLGDSALYLCASSLATFGVEWYEQYFGPGTRLTVT.

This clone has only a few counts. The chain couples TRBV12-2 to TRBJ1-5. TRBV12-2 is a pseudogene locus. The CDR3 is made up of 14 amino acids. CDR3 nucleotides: TGTGCAAGTCGCTTCCGTAGGTGCCATCAGCCCCAGCATTTT. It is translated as CASRFRRCHQPQHF.

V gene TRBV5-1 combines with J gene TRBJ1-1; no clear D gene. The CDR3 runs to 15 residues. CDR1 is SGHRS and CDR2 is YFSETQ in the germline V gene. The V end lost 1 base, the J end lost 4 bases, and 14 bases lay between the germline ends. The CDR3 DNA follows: TGCGCCAGCAGCTTGACAGACCACTCGATCACTGAAGCTTTCTTT. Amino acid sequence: CASSLTDHSITEAFF.